The 8 T cell receptor beta chains below were found in one sample sequenced in a study of CD8+ T cells in alopecia areata. Following extraction, RNA underwent reverse transcription to cDNA, which served as the sequencing template. Assay used: immunoSEQ multiplex PCR; TCRdb lists only in-frame clones, some missing. Counted here are roughly 190,000 clones, about 60% occurring once; the ten biggest clones make up approximately 3.5%. Treatment defined: oral pan-JAK inhibitor, 5-10 mg twice daily. The sample here was CD4+ T cells sorted from blood, taken at week 4, from a patient treated with tofacitinib. These receptors were obtained from a human donor with alopecia areata.

V usage is TRBV15 and J usage is TRBJ2-5; D gene uncertain. The CDR3 length is 11 residues. Per the germline V gene, CDR1 is LNHNV and CDR2 is YYDKDF (reference sequence). The ends were cut back, 4 bases at V and 7 bases at J, with 7 bases in the middle. CDR3 coding DNA: TGTGCCACCAGCACCCATGCGACCCAGTACTTC. Its protein is CATSTHATQYF.

The chain uses TRBV30 and TRBJ2-1, with 7 bases lining up with TRBD2. J was trimmed by 6 bases and V by 3 bases; bases with no gene match: 5. Germline CDR1 and CDR2: GTSNPN and SVGIG (reference sequence). The CDR3 spans 13 residues. The CDR3 DNA reads TGTGCCTGGAGCAGCGGGGTAGCCAATGAGCAGTTCTTC. Translated: CAWSSGVANEQFF.

In this sample, this clone turned up a few times. CDR3 bases: TGTGCCAGCTGGGGGGGCGGTGAGACCCAGTACTTC. Translated: CASWGGGETQYF. The rearrangement uses TRBV27 and TRBJ2-5; a possible D gene is TRBD2 (7 bases). The CDR3 contains 12 residues. Germline CDR1 is MNHEY and CDR2 is SMNVEV (reference sequence). V was shortened by 8 bases and J by 5 bases, with 12 bases between the two germline ends.

The chain couples TRBV4-1 to TRBJ1-2; possible D gene TRBD1, 5 bases. Trimming took off 1 base at V and 6 bases at J, with 18 bases between the two ends. The CDR3 sequence is 16 residues long. The germline V gene encodes CDR1 MGHRA and CDR2 YSYEKL. CDR3 coding DNA: TGCGCCAGCAGCCAAGGGGGGAGGGGACGATGGGATGGCTACACCTTC. Translated, it gives CASSQGGRGRWDGYTF.

The V call is TRBV28, the J call TRBJ1-6, with a weak D call TRBD1 (5 bases). The germline V and J ends were trimmed by 2 bases and 0 bases, with 8 bases remaining between them. The CDR3 contains 16 residues. Germline lookup yields CDR1 MDHEN and CDR2 SYDVKM. The CDR3 DNA is TGTGCCAGCAGTTTACCGCAGGGCTCCTATAATTCACCCCTCCACTTT. Amino acid sequence: CASSLPQGSYNSPLHF.

This clone was found a few times. The V gene is TRBV7-9, the J gene TRBJ1-1; 7 nucleotides match TRBD1. V dropped 3 bases and J dropped 8; count of bases not matched to a gene: 3. Germline loops: CDR1 SEHNR, CDR2 FQNEAQ (reference sequence). CDR3 size: 12 residues. This CDR3 reads CASSLTGKEAFF. The CDR3 DNA is TGTGCCAGCAGCTTGACAGGGAAAGAAGCTTTCTTT.

The genes are TRBV7-2 and TRBJ1-1, with D hard to call. The CDR3 is 17 amino acids. V was shortened by 1 base and J by 0 bases, with 15 bases between the two germline ends. CDR1 is SGHTA and CDR2 is FQGNSA in the germline V gene. DNA for the CDR3: TGTGCCAGCAGCTTAGGTGGAGCAGTCATCATGAACACTGAAGCTTTCTTT. Amino acids: CASSLGGAVIMNTEAFF.

This chain connects TRBV4-1 to TRBJ1-5, with 7 positions matching TRBD1. The CDR3 has 14 residues. The ends lost 2 bases at V and 6 bases at J; junction bases unmatched: 4. Germline lookup yields CDR1 MGHRA and CDR2 YSYEKL. The DNA of the CDR3 is TGCGCCAGCAGCCAAACGACAGGGAGTCAGCCCCAGCATTTT. Protein: CASSQTTGSQPQHF.